This T cell receptor (beta chain) was recorded in a study of shared clonotypes between healthy human individuals. The protocol was immunoSEQ multiplex PCR, while the TCRdb copy is restricted to in-frame clones and leaves out a portion. The sample has 2 million to 2.5 million clones; approximately 95% are singletons. Germline loops: CDR1 DFQATT, CDR2 SNEGSKA (reference sequence). This CDR3 spans 11 amino acids. Trimming cost V 1 base and J 11 bases; bases outside gene matches: 1. Sequences were obtained from naive CD4+ T cells from PBMCs. Noted subset: CD45RA+ positively selected. This chain links TRBV20-1 with TRBJ2-4, with 8 bases identical to TRBD2. This clonotype was sampled from a man aged 18 to 29 in good health. Some clones in this sample may be carry-over from other donors' samples. CDR3: CSARAGGVQYF. As DNA, the CDR3 is TGCAGTGCTAGAGCCGGGGGGGTTCAGTACTTC.